This entry lists 14 T cell receptor beta chains sequenced from one sample in a study of blood T cell repertoires in COVID-19. This table comes from immunoSEQ multiplex PCR, and its TCRdb copy is limited to in-frame clones, with some not included. Of about 190,000 clones in the sample, around 84% were seen once. The sample comprised peripheral blood. These receptors originate from a man between 25 and 39 years old with active or convalescent COVID-19.

This sequence joins TRBV19 and TRBJ2-5; a weak D match, TRBD2 (6 bases). V lost 6 bases and J lost 2, with 13 bases in between. The germline V gene encodes CDR1 LNHDA and CDR2 SQIVND (reference sequence). This CDR3 spans 14 amino acids. Here the CDR3 DNA reads TGTGCCAGTAGGACTAGTAGCAGACAAGAGACCCAGTACTTC. Protein: CASRTSSRQETQYF.

The CDR3 DNA is TGTGCCACCAGTGACCCCGGGACAGGGGACGGAGATACGCAGTATTTT. Translation: CATSDPGTGDGDTQYF. The chain couples TRBV24-1 to TRBJ2-3; 10 bases map to TRBD1. V trimming: 4 bases; J trimming: 5 bases; junction bases outside the gene matches: 8. Germline assignment: CDR1 KGHDR and CDR2 SFDVKD. The CDR3 length is 16 residues.

The chain uses TRBV11-3 and TRBJ2-1; D might be TRBD2 (5 bases). The V gene's germline CDR1 is SGHNT and CDR2 YENEEA. Trimming shortened V by 2 bases and J by 4 bases, and 12 bases separated the two germline ends. The CDR3 consists of 15 residues. This CDR3 is CASSLKSGYYNEQFF. The CDR3 DNA is TGTGCCAGCAGCTTAAAGAGCGGTTATTACAATGAGCAGTTCTTC.

V gene TRBV11-3 combines with J gene TRBJ2-3; maybe TRBD2 (6 bases). Germline V gene sequence: CDR1 SGHNT, CDR2 YENEEA. The V end lost 2 bases, the J end lost 5 bases, and 17 bases lay between the germline ends. CDR3 length equals 16 residues. The CDR3 DNA reads as TGTGCCAGCAGCTTATTCCCCCGGGAGCAGGGAGATACGCAGTATTTT. Translated, it gives CASSLFPREQGDTQYF.

The V gene is TRBV6-5, the J gene TRBJ2-7, with a tentative D call TRBD1 (6 bases). The CDR3 sequence is 13 residues long. CDR1 and CDR2 (germline): MNHEY, SVGAGI. V was trimmed by 6 bases and J by 5 bases, leaving 14 bases between them. The CDR3 nucleotides are TGTGCCAGCAGCGTAACAGGGTCCCACGAGCAGTACTTC. Its protein is CASSVTGSHEQYF.

V and J are TRBV7-2 and TRBJ1-2, with 11 bases identical to TRBD1. The J segment lost 5 bases and the V segment lost 5 bases, leaving 7 bases of the junction unmatched. Germline V gene lookup returns CDR1 SGHTA and CDR2 FQGNSA. This CDR3 contains 15 residues. This CDR3 is CASSNRTGGRYGYTF. The CDR3 DNA reads as TGTGCCAGCAGCAACCGGACAGGGGGCCGATATGGCTACACCTTC.

The chain uses TRBV7-8 and TRBJ2-7, with D perhaps TRBD1 (6 bases). Trimming pared 5 bases from V and 4 bases from J, leaving 18 bases between. Germline CDR1 and CDR2: SGHVS and FQNEAQ. The CDR3 length is 15 residues. CDR3 nucleotides: TGTGCCAGCAGCGATTCAGGGGCCCCCGGGTACGAGCAGTACGTC. The encoded protein is CASSDSGAPGYEQYV.

The chain uses TRBV4-1 and TRBJ2-3; a weak D match, TRBD1 (5 bases). The CDR3 has 14 residues. Trimming pared 5 bases from V and 2 bases from J, leaving 11 bases between. CDR1 MGHRA and CDR2 YSYEKL come from the germline V gene. The DNA for the CDR3 is TGCGCCAGCAGCTCCAGGGATACCACAGATACGCAGTATTTT. Translation: CASSSRDTTDTQYF.

This rearrangement joins TRBV5-1 to TRBJ1-5; no firm D call. Germline V gene sequence: CDR1 SGHRS, CDR2 YFSETQ. V was pared by 5 bases and J by 5 bases, with 14 bases between. This CDR3 is 14 amino acids long. The CDR3 is CASSEGNGDQPQHF. The CDR3 coding sequence is TGCGCCAGCAGTGAGGGAAACGGCGATCAGCCCCAGCATTTT.

The chain has TRBV5-1 and TRBJ1-1, with 9 bases lining up with TRBD1. Germline CDR1 reads SGHRS; CDR2 reads YFSETQ. This CDR3 spans 14 amino acids. V was clipped by 2 bases and J by 1 base; unmatched bases: 0. CDR3 sequence reads: CASSLQGANTEAFF. CDR3 bases: TGCGCCAGCAGCTTACAGGGGGCGAACACTGAAGCTTTCTTT.

The genes are TRBV27 and TRBJ2-5; maybe TRBD1 (6 bases). The CDR3 runs 14 residues. Trimming cost V 4 bases and J 5 bases, with 14 bases left between them. Per germline, CDR1 MNHEY and CDR2 SMNVEV (reference sequence). CDR3 in amino acids: CASSYGTRSETQYF. The CDR3 nucleotides read TGTGCCAGCAGTTATGGGACACGGTCGGAGACCCAGTACTTC.

The CDR3 region is CASSRTNRHIQYF. The CDR3 coding sequence is TGCGCCAGCAGTCGGACAAATCGGCACATTCAGTACTTC. V usage is TRBV10-2 and J usage is TRBJ2-4; the D gene is possibly TRBD1 (5 bases). Trimming removed 5 bases from V and 8 bases from J, with 13 bases in between. The germline gives CDR1 WSHSY, CDR2 SAAADI. The CDR3 runs to 13 residues.

The chain couples TRBV5-1 to TRBJ2-5, with 14 bases lining up with TRBD2. The CDR3 consists of 18 residues. Germline assignment: CDR1 SGHRS and CDR2 YFSETQ. V gave up 4 bases and J gave up 0 bases; unmatched junction bases: 8. The CDR3 region is CASSKGLAGALYQETQYF. In DNA form, the CDR3 reads TGCGCCAGCAGCAAGGGACTAGCGGGGGCCCTGTACCAAGAGACCCAGTACTTC.

The CDR3 nucleotides read TGTGCCAGCAGTTCGCCGGGACAGGTTAATTCACCCCTCCACTTT. It encodes CASSSPGQVNSPLHF. The J gene is TRBJ1-6, the V gene TRBV6-5; 8 bases line up with TRBD1. Trimming cost V 4 bases and J 6 bases; bases outside gene matches: 5. Germline CDR1 and CDR2: MNHEY and SVGAGI. The CDR3 spans 15 residues.